The entry that follows covers one T cell receptor beta chain sequence. Its antigen is as yet unknown. Sequencing was performed with immunoSEQ multiplex PCR; in TCRdb, only in-frame clones are kept and a portion is missing. The sample holds fewer than 150,000 clones, over 90% seen once. The sample belongs to a study of T cell responses to AZD1222 COVID-19 vaccine. Trimming pared 5 bases from V and 6 bases from J, leaving 9 bases between. Per germline, CDR1 SGHVS and CDR2 FQNEAQ. The CDR3 sequence is 12 residues long. Regarding the study as a whole: A reported finding is that nearly half of spike-specific TCRs target unmutated variant regions.

Source: peripheral blood, taken on day 0 of AZD1222 vaccination. This sequence joins TRBV7-8 and TRBJ2-3, with unresolved D. The receptor's source is an adult in good health. The CDR3 reads CASSPSQDTQYF. In nucleotides, the CDR3 is TGTGCCAGCAGCCCGTCCCAGGATACGCAGTATTTT.